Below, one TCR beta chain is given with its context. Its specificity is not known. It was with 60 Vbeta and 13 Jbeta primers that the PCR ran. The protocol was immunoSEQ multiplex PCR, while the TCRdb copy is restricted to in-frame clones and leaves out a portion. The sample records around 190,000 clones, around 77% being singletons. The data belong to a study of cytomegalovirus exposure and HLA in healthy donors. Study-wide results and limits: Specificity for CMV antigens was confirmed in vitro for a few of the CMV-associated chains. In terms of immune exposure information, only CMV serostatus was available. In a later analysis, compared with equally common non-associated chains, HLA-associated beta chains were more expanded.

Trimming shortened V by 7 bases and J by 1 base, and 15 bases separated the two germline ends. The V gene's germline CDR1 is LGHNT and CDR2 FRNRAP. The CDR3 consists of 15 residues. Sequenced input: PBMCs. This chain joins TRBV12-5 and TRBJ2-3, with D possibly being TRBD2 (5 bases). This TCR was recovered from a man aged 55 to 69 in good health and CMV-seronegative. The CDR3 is CASAKPPRGTDTQYF. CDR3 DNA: TGTGCTAGTGCCAAACCCCCGAGGGGCACAGATACGCAGTATTTT. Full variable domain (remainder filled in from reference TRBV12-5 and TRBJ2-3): DARVTQTPRHKVTEMGQEVTMRCQPILGHNTVFWYRQTMMQGLELLAYFRNRAPLDDSGMPKDRFSAEMPDATLATLKIQPSEPRDSAVYFCASAKPPRGTDTQYFGPGTRLTVL.